Below, 30 T cell receptor beta chains from the same sample are listed, as sequenced in a study of tumor-infiltrating lymphocytes in primary liver carcinoma. Blood RNA came from unsorted whole blood; germline DNA was also extracted. TCR beta cDNA was made from approximately 540 ng total RNA with a constant-region primer. Construction of TCR beta libraries relied on three successive nested multiplex PCR rounds employing slightly modified ARM-PCR. Primers for the first two PCR rounds were TRBV1-TRBV30 forward primers and a C-beta reverse primer (roughly 9 cycles per round). Using its own MiXCR run on the multiplex PCR reads, TCRdb lists one record per CDR3 protein. The table records approximately 330,000 distinct CDR3 sequences, less than 65% of them present only once. The sequencing sample was made of peripheral blood. The receptors originated from a man aged 40-49 years with primary liver carcinoma and hepatitis B virus infection.

This clonotype is a singleton in its sample. The chain uses TRBV4-3 and TRBJ1-6; 8 bases line up with TRBD1. This CDR3 has 15 amino acids. The ends lost 7 bases at V and 9 bases at J; junction bases unmatched: 11. Germline V gives CDR1 LGHNA, CDR2 YSLEER. CDR3 sequence (DNA): TGCGCCAGCAACCCTGCAGCAGGGGGCGGTTCACCCCTCCACTTT. This gives the protein CASNPAAGGGSPLHF.

In the case of this clonotype: With a much larger clone just one base away, this may be a read error. This sequence joins TRBV6-5 and TRBJ2-2, with 11 bases that match TRBD2. Germline lookup yields CDR1 MNHEY and CDR2 SVGAGI. CDR3 length: 16 residues. J lost 9 bases, V lost 2 bases, and 8 bases had no gene match. Here the CDR3 DNA reads TGTGCCAGCAGTTACGAACTAGCGGGAGTAAGCTGGGAGCTGTTTTTT. Its translation is CASSYELAGVSWELFF.

This clonotype turned up a few times. This sequence joins TRBV7-9 and TRBJ1-2; D gene unclear. V lost 5 bases and J lost 6, with 13 bases in between. The CDR3 runs to 13 residues. The germline V gene encodes CDR1 SEHNR and CDR2 FQNEAQ (reference sequence). CDR3 bases: TGTGCCAGCAGCCCCCAGTCCGAAAATGGCTACACCTTC. It encodes CASSPQSENGYTF.

Remarks on this clonotype: A read error may account for a junction end that differs from germline. This rearrangement joins TRBV11-3 to TRBJ1-1; D perhaps matches TRBD1 (6 bases). Germline V gene data show CDR1 as SGHNT and CDR2 as YENEEA. This CDR3 region has 12 residues. Here the CDR3 reads CASSARQDEPFF. The CDR3 DNA sequence: TGTGCCAGCAGCGCCAGACAGGATGAACCTTTCTTT.

This clonotype was seen just once. A much larger clone differs by one base, so this may be a read error. V is TRBV10-2 and J is TRBJ2-3, with a tentative D call TRBD2 (6 bases). Germline-derived CDR1 and CDR2 are WSHSY and SAAADI. The CDR3 consists of 15 residues. This CDR3 reads CASSERGEGTYTQYF. DNA for the CDR3: TGCGCCAGCAGTGAGCGCGGGGAAGGCACATATACGCAGTATTTT.

This clonotype was observed once. This may stem from a read error, because a much larger clone lies one nucleotide away. The V and J genes are TRBV28 and TRBJ2-3, with 8 bases identical to TRBD2. The CDR3 runs 16 residues. V dropped 5 bases and J dropped 6; count of bases not matched to a gene: 13. Germline V lookup: CDR1 MDHEN, CDR2 SYDVKM. Here the CDR3 reads CASSTHGRARRDTQYF. CDR3 DNA sequence: TGTGCCAGCAGTACCCACGGGAGGGCGCGGAGGGATACGCAGTATTTT.

CDR3 region: CASSLGVVADIREQYF. CDR3 coding DNA: TGTGCCAGCAGCTTGGGCGTAGTAGCGGATATCCGGGAGCAGTACTTC. The rearrangement links TRBV11-2 to TRBJ2-7, with a tentative D call TRBD2 (6 bases). V lost 3 bases, J lost 7 bases, and 22 bases lay in between. The CDR3 consists of 16 residues. Germline assignment: CDR1 SGHAT and CDR2 FQNNGV.

The chain combines TRBV11-2 with TRBJ2-3; 13 positions agree with TRBD2. The CDR3 is 17 amino acids. With 5 bases clipped from V and 2 bases from J, the junction kept 7 bases outside the gene matches. Germline values: CDR1 SGHAT, CDR2 FQNNGV. In DNA form, the CDR3 reads TGTGCCAGCAGCCTGGGACTAGCGGGGCCGGTCACAGATACGCAGTATTTT. Translation: CASSLGLAGPVTDTQYF.

Concerning this clonotype itself: With a much larger clone just one base away, this may be a read error. V is TRBV6-1 and J is TRBJ2-3; D assignment may be TRBD1 or TRBD2 (5 bases each). There are 14 residues in the CDR3. CDR1 and CDR2 (germline): MNHNS, SASEGT. In nucleotides, the CDR3 is TGCGTCAGCCAAGAGGGGTGGAACACAGATACGCAGTATTTT. Translation gives CVSQEGWNTDTQYF.

This clonotype was seen ten or more times. At one end the junction does not follow the germline gene, possibly because of a read error. The CDR3 loop is CASRQAYSSHNEQFF. The DNA of the CDR3 is TGTGCCAGCAGACAAGCCTATTCCTCCCACAATGAGCAGTTCTTC. V gene TRBV6-5 combines with J gene TRBJ2-1; D call uncertain. The CDR3 contains 15 residues. Germline CDR1 MNHEY, CDR2 SVGAGI.

This clonotype showed up just a few times. This CDR3 reads CASSRVDRNQPQHF. CDR3 nucleotides: TGTGCCAGCAGTAGGGTCGACAGAAATCAGCCCCAGCATTTT. The chain links TRBV28 to TRBJ1-5; possibly TRBD1 for D (5 bases). The CDR3 consists of 14 residues. Trimming stripped 5 bases from V and 4 bases from J, with 12 bases between. Germline values: CDR1 MDHEN, CDR2 SYDVKM. Full variable domain (missing parts from reference TRBV28 and TRBJ1-5): DVKVTQSSRYLVKRTGEKVFLECVQDMDHENMFWYRQDPGLGLRLIYFSYDVKMKEKGDIPEGYSVSREKKERFSLILESASTNQTSMYLCASSRVDRNQPQHFGDGTRLSIL.

V is TRBV11-2 and J is TRBJ2-3; 7 nucleotides match TRBD1. Germline V CDR1 and CDR2: SGHAT, FQNNGV. V gave up 5 bases and J gave up 15 bases; unmatched junction bases: 11. The CDR3 consists of 12 residues. CDR3 sequence (DNA): TGTGCCAGCAGCCCCGACAGGGCCATGCAATATTTT. Translating gives CASSPDRAMQYF.

The chain recombines TRBV24-1 with TRBJ1-2; no reliable D call. The CDR3 is 12 residues long. V lost 6 bases and J 3 bases, leaving 7 bases between the germline ends. Germline V CDR1 and CDR2: KGHDR, SFDVKD. The CDR3 spells CATSNSDYGYTF. The CDR3 nucleotides read TGTGCCACCAGTAACAGTGACTATGGCTACACCTTC.

The count of this clonotype is one. This chain joins TRBV19 and TRBJ2-6, with D perhaps matching TRBD1 (6 bases). Trimming stripped 10 bases from V and 3 bases from J, with 22 bases between. There are 17 residues in the CDR3. The V gene's germline CDR1 is LNHDA and CDR2 SQIVND (reference sequence). The DNA of the CDR3 is TGTGCCACCAGTGTAACAGGGTTACGTATTGGGGCCAACGTCCTGACTTTC. Protein: CATSVTGLRIGANVLTF.

This clonotype was seen just once. The chain uses TRBV11-2 and TRBJ2-7; 7 nucleotides agree with TRBD2. CDR1 and CDR2 (germline): SGHAT, FQNNGV. Germline trimming cut 8 bases from V and 7 bases from J; bases unmatched to any gene: 5. The CDR3 runs to 11 residues. In DNA, the CDR3 is TGTGCCAGCTTACCCGGGGGGGAGCAGTACTTC. It specifies CASLPGGEQYF.

This chain uses TRBV4-1 with TRBJ1-3; tentatively, D is TRBD1 (5 bases). The V and J ends lost 5 bases and 0 bases respectively, with 14 bases between them. From germline, CDR1 is MGHRA and CDR2 YSYEKL. CDR3 size: 16 residues. The DNA of the CDR3 is TGCGCCAGCAGCAAACAGGTTCTTTTCTCTGGAAACACCATATATTTT. It specifies CASSKQVLFSGNTIYF.

This clonotype has only one observation. Being one base from a much bigger clone, this may be a read error. CDR3 residues: CAIGQGPYEQYF. CDR3 nucleotide sequence: TGTGCCATCGGACAGGGCCCCTACGAGCAGTACTTC. V is TRBV6-6 and J is TRBJ2-7; 8 bases map to TRBD1. The germline V gene encodes CDR1 MNHNY and CDR2 SVGAGI (reference sequence). Trimming at V came to 10 bases and at J to 2 bases, leaving 4 bases not matched to a gene. The CDR3 extends over 12 amino acids.

The chain combines TRBV11-2 with TRBJ2-1; 8 bases match TRBD2. V gave up 4 bases and J gave up 15 bases; unmatched junction bases: 11. Germline V gene data show CDR1 as SGHAT and CDR2 as FQNNGV. The CDR3 covers 13 residues. CDR3 loop: CASSSGLVGSAFF. The CDR3 nucleotides read TGTGCCAGCAGCTCGGGACTAGTGGGATCGGCGTTCTTC. Together with reference TRBV11-2 and TRBJ2-1, the CDR3 gives the full variable domain: EAGVAQSPRYKIIEKRQSVAFWCNPISGHATLYWYQQILGQGPKLLIQFQNNGVVDDSQLPKDRFSAERLKGVDSTLKIQPAKLEDSAVYLCASSSGLVGSAFFGPGTRLTVL.

A note on this clonotype: This may come from a read error, since a much larger clone is one base off. The CDR3: CASSTHRGLSTDTQNF. The CDR3 DNA follows: TGTGCCAGCAGTACCCACAGGGGCTTGAGCACAGATACGCAGAATTTT. This chain links TRBV12-3 or TRBV12-4 with TRBJ2-3; 7 bases agree with TRBD1. CDR3 length: 16 residues.

As concerns this clonotype: A much bigger clone sits one base away, suggesting this may be a read error. V and J are TRBV12-3 or TRBV12-4 and TRBJ1-2; D gene ambiguous. The V and J ends lost 6 bases and 3 bases respectively, with 17 bases between them. The CDR3 is 15 residues long. The CDR3 here is CASSHPLGIHYGYTF. The CDR3 DNA is TGTGCCAGCAGCCACCCCTTGGGGATTCACTATGGCTACACCTTC.

The rearrangement joins TRBV7-9 to TRBJ2-5, with D possibly matching TRBD1 (5 bases). The V end was cut by 4 bases, the J end by 4 bases, with 19 bases between. The CDR3 runs 16 residues. Per germline, CDR1 SEHNR and CDR2 FQNEAQ (reference sequence). CDR3 in DNA: TGTGCCAGCAGCTCCCCCTCCAATCAGGGTATAGAGACCCAGTACTTC. Translated: CASSSPSNQGIETQYF.

The chain carries TRBV5-5 and TRBJ2-2; 11 bases match TRBD1. Germline CDR1 is SGHKS and CDR2 is YYEKEE (reference sequence). V shed 4 bases, J shed 7 bases, and the junction held 12 bases outside the gene matches. The CDR3 runs 17 residues. CDR3 coding DNA: TGTGCCAGCAGCAGAGGGACAGGGGGGCGGCGGAACGGGGAGCTGTTTTTT. This encodes CASSRGTGGRRNGELFF.

Concerning this clonotype: This may arise from a read error, as a much more abundant clone is one base away. This CDR3 is CASSSLAGTQTKQYF. Written as DNA, the CDR3 is TGTGCCAGCAGTTCCTTGGCGGGGACTCAGACCAAGCAGTACTTC. The V call is TRBV6-5, the J call TRBJ2-7; a possible D gene is TRBD2 (6 bases). V lost 4 bases and J 8 bases, leaving 21 bases between the germline ends. Germline V gene sequence: CDR1 MNHEY, CDR2 SVGAGI. The length of the CDR3 is 15 residues.

As to this clonotype: Because it lacks the conserved phenylalanine or tryptophan at the end, this CDR3 is likely a read error. The CDR3 DNA sequence: TGTGCCGGCAGCTTAGAGTCAGGGATCTCTGGCGAGCAGTACCTC. The encoded protein is CAGSLESGISGEQYL. V usage is TRBV11-2 and J usage is TRBJ2-7; a weak D match, TRBD1 (5 bases). The germline CDR1 and CDR2 sequences are SGHAT and FQNNGV. This CDR3 is built from 15 residues.

Of note for this clonotype: A read error may produce the germline difference seen at one junction end. The genes are TRBV11-2 and TRBJ2-7; TRBD1 or TRBD2 may be the D gene (6 bases each). The CDR3 length is 16 residues. From germline, CDR1 is SGHAT and CDR2 FQNNGV. DNA of the CDR3: TGTACCAGCAGCGGCTACACAGGGAGGACTTCCTACGAGCAGTACTTC. Translating gives CTSSGYTGRTSYEQYF. The variable domain in full, completed from reference TRBV11-2 and TRBJ2-7, reads EAGVAQSPRYKIIEKRQSVAFWCNPISGHATLYWYQQILGQGPKLLIQFQNNGVVDDSQLPKDRFSAERLKGVDSTLKIQPAKLEDSAVYLCTSSGYTGRTSYEQYFGPGTRLTVT.

The CDR3 reads CASSVLTFQDTGWWGYTF. CDR3 nucleotide sequence: TGTGCCAGCAGCGTCCTTACTTTCCAGGACACGGGGTGGTGGGGCTACACCTTC. The rearrangement joins TRBV7-8 to TRBJ1-2, with a possible D match to TRBD1 (5 bases). Germline CDR1 reads SGHVS; CDR2 reads FQNEAQ. Deletions cut 5 bases from V and 8 bases from J, with 30 bases between. The CDR3 spans 18 residues.

The J gene is TRBJ1-2, the V gene TRBV11-3; D not resolved. The CDR3 runs 13 residues. CDR1 SGHNT and CDR2 YENEEA come from the germline V gene. Trimming cost V 3 bases and J 2 bases, with 7 bases left between them. The CDR3 bases are TGTGCCAGCAGCTTCGGCGGCAACTATGGCTACACCTTC. This codes for CASSFGGNYGYTF.

Concerning this clonotype itself: Relative to the germline gene, one junction end is altered; a read error may explain this. This chain uses TRBV5-1 with TRBJ1-2; the D gene is possibly TRBD1 (6 bases). Germline CDR1 SGHRS, CDR2 YFSETQ. The CDR3 length is 15 residues. DNA for the CDR3: TGCGCCAGCAGCTTTGATGGGGGCAACAACTATGACTACACCTTC. It yields the protein CASSFDGGNNYDYTF.

Note on this clonotype: A much bigger clone sits one base away, suggesting this may be a read error. This chain links TRBV12-3 or TRBV12-4 with TRBJ2-2; unclear D gene. This CDR3 is 14 amino acids long. The CDR3 loop is CVSSFLQPVGELFF. The CDR3 DNA follows: TGTGTCAGCAGTTTCCTCCAGCCCGTCGGGGAGCTGTTTTTT.

A word on this clonotype: The germline gene is not matched at one end of the junction; a read error may be the cause. V gene TRBV5-1 combines with J gene TRBJ1-1; 7 positions match TRBD1. This CDR3 region has 14 residues. Per the germline V gene, CDR1 is SGHRS and CDR2 is YFSETQ. The DNA of the CDR3 is TGCGCCAACAGCTTGGGACAGAAGAACACTGAAGCTTTCTTT. Protein product: CANSLGQKNTEAFF.